Sequencing of this TCR beta chain was carried out in a study of blood T cell repertoires in COVID-19. Study summary: PBMCs, B-cell-depleted T cells, or T cells provided the cDNA or gDNA that made up the material.

Using immunoSEQ multiplex PCR, the repertoire was profiled, and TCRdb retains in-frame clones only, with some absent. The profile shows about 160,000 clones, around 86% of them singletons. This CDR3 is built from 16 residues. The germline gives CDR1 SEHNR, CDR2 FQNEAQ (reference sequence). V was pared by 1 base and J by 3 bases, with 15 bases between. This receptor was identified in a man aged 65 to 79 who had recovered from COVID-19. The gene calls are TRBV7-9 and TRBJ2-5; D ambiguous. Sequenced sample: peripheral blood. The CDR3 DNA reads TGTGCCAGCAGCTTAGGAACTTCTACAGAAAAAGAGACCCAGTACTTC. Amino acid sequence: CASSLGTSTEKETQYF. Complete variable domain (other parts from reference TRBV7-9 and TRBJ2-5): DTGVSQNPRHKITKRGQNVTFRCDPISEHNRLYWYRQTLGQGPEFLTYFQNEAQLEKSRLLSDRFSAERPKGSFSTLEIQRTEQGDSAMYLCASSLGTSTEKETQYFGPGTRLLVL.